This T cell receptor beta chain was obtained from a study of blood T cells in healthy people across ages. The CDR3 runs to 16 residues. Germline values: CDR1 MNHEY, CDR2 SMNVEV (reference sequence). Trimming took off 0 bases at V and 4 bases at J, with 12 bases between the two ends. Broader study findings: Nothing was known about donor CMV status, and this possibly confounded expanded clonotype changes.

Alongside a J-beta primer mix, a sample-barcoded 5' primer served in a second PCR lasting about 7 to 12 cycles. Each CDR3 protein is one row after TCRdb ran MiXCR on the 5' RACE reads. The sample has about 640,000 distinct CDR3 sequences; approximately 30% are singletons. This clonotype was counted between two and nine times. Antigen unknown. The sequencing sample was made of blood. V usage is TRBV27 and J usage is TRBJ1-4; D is undetermined. This receptor was obtained from a woman of 80 years or more in good health. CDR3 residues: CASSLSWFEGNEKLFF. The CDR3 DNA is TGTGCCAGCAGTTTATCCTGGTTCGAGGGTAATGAAAAACTGTTTTTT.